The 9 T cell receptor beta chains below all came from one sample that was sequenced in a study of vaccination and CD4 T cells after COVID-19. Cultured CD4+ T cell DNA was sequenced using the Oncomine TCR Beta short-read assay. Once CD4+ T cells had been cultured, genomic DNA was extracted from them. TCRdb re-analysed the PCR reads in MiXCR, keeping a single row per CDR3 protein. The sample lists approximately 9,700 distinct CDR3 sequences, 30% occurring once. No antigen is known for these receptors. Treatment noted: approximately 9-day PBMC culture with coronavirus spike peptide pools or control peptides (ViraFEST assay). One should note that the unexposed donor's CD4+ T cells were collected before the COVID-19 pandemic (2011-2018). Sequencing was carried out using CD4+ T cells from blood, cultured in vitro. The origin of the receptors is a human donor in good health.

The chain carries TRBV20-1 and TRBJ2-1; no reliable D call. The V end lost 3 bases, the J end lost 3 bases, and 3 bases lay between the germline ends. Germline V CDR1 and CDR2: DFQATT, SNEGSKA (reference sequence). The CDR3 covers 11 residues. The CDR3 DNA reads TGCAGTGCTAGTTTCTACAATGAGCAGTTCTTC. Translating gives CSASFYNEQFF.

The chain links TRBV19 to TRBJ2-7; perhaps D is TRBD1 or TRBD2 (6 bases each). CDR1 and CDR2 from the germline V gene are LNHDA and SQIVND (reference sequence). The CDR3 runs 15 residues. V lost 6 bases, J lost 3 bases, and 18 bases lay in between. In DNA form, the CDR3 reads TGTGCCAGTAGCCCATCGGGGGCGGCGGACTACGAGCAGTACTTC. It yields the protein CASSPSGAADYEQYF.

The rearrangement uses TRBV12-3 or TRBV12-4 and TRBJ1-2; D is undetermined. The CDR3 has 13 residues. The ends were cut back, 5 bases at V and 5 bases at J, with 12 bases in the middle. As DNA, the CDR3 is TGTGCCAGCAGTCCATCGGACGGATATGGCTACACCTTC. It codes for CASSPSDGYGYTF.

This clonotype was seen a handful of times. CDR3 amino acids: CASSLQPGQIQDEQYF. DNA of the CDR3: TGTGCCAGCAGCTTACAACCCGGACAGATCCAGGACGAGCAGTACTTC. The chain has TRBV7-9 and TRBJ2-7; possibly TRBD1 for D (6 bases). CDR1 and CDR2 from the germline V gene are SEHNR and FQNEAQ (reference sequence). This CDR3 comprises 16 residues. V was cut by 2 bases and J by 5 bases, with 19 bases left in between.

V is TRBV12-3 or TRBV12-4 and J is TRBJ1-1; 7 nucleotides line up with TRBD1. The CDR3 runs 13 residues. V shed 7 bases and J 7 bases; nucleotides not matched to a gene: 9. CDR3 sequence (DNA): TGTGCCAGCACCCAGACAGGGAGGGGTGAAGCTTTCTTT. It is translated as CASTQTGRGEAFF.

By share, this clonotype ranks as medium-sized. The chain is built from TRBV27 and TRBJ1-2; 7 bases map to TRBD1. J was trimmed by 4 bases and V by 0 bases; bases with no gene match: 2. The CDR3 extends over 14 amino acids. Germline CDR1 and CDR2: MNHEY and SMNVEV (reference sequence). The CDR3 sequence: CASSLSGQVYGYTF. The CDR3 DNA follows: TGTGCCAGCAGTTTATCTGGACAGGTCTATGGCTACACCTTC.

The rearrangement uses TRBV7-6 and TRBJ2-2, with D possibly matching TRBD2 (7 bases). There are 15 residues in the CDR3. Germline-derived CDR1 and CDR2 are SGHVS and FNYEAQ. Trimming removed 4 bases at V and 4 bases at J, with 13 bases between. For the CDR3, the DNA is TGTGCCAGCAGCTCCCCGGCGGGGGCCACCGGGGAGCTGTTTTTT. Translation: CASSSPAGATGELFF.

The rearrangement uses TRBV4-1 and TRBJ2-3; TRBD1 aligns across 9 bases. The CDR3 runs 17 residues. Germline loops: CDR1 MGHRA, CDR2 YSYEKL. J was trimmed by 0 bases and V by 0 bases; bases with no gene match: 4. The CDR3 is CASSQELQGASTDTQYF. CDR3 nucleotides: TGCGCCAGCAGCCAAGAATTACAGGGGGCTAGCACAGATACGCAGTATTTT.

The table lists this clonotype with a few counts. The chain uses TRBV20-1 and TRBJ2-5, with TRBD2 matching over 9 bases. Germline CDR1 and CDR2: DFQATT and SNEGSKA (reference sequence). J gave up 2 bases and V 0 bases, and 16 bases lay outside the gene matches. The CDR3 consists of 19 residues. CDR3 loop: CSAREWGGGRAGGQETQYF. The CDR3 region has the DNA TGCAGTGCTAGAGAGTGGGGTGGCGGGAGGGCCGGGGGACAAGAGACCCAGTACTTC.